Below, one TCR beta chain is given with its context. This record belongs to a study of CD8 T cells in Susac syndrome. V was clipped by 5 bases and J by 4 bases; unmatched bases: 8. This CDR3 spans 15 amino acids. The germline V gene encodes CDR1 MGHDK and CDR2 SYGVNS. From blood CD8+ and CD4+ T cells, TCR beta sequences were generated. Bulk CD8+ and CD4+ cells came from magnetic negative isolation; CD8+ TEMRA by FACS. RNA totalling roughly 0.45 to 1 ug underwent reverse transcription with random hexamers. Multiplex PCR with immunoSEQ amplified the TCR beta CDR3 across 54 Vbeta and 13 Jbeta. TCRdb fed the immunoSEQ multiplex PCR reads into MiXCR, producing one record per CDR3 protein. The repertoire includes about 200,000 distinct CDR3 sequences, around 95% of them detected once, and about 0.094% sits in the top ten.

This sequence joins TRBV25-1 and TRBJ1-1, with 9 bases that match TRBD1. Sample: CD4+ T cells from PBMCs. The origin of this receptor is a human donor in good health. The CDR3 DNA reads as TGTGCCAGCAGTCTACAGGGGGCAAGTAGCACTGAAGCTTTCTTT. This encodes CASSLQGASSTEAFF.